The following is a TCR beta chain sequence with its context. Method: immunoSEQ multiplex PCR; TCRdb's copy keeps in-frame clones and lacks some. This table has about 55,000 clones, roughly 86% appearing once. This record comes from a study of blood T cell repertoires in COVID-19. Study-wide background: Donors in the United States, Italy and Spain gave samples during acute or convalescent COVID-19. T cells, B-cell-depleted T cells, or PBMCs supplied cDNA or gDNA.

Germline values: CDR1 LNHDA, CDR2 SQIVND (reference sequence). Trimming removed 7 bases from V and 3 bases from J, with 13 bases in between. This CDR3 comprises 14 residues. The sequenced sample was peripheral blood. The J gene is TRBJ1-5, the V gene TRBV19, with D tentatively TRBD1 (6 bases). The origin of this receptor is a man aged 35 to 55 with COVID-19, enrolled during active disease. The CDR3 loop reads CASNIGQINQPQHF. The CDR3 coding sequence is TGTGCCAGTAACATCGGACAGATCAATCAGCCCCAGCATTTT.